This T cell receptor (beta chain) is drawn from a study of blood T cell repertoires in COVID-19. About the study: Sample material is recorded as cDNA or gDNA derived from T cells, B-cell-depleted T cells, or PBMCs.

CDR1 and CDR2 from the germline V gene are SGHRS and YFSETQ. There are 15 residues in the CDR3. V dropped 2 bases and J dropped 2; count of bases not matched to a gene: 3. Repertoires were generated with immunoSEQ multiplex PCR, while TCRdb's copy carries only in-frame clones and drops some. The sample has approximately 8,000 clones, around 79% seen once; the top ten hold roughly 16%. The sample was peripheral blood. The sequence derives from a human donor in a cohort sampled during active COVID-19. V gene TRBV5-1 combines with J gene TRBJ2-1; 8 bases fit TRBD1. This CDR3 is CASSFGQGPYNEQFF. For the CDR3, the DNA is TGCGCCAGCAGCTTTGGACAGGGACCCTACAATGAGCAGTTCTTC.